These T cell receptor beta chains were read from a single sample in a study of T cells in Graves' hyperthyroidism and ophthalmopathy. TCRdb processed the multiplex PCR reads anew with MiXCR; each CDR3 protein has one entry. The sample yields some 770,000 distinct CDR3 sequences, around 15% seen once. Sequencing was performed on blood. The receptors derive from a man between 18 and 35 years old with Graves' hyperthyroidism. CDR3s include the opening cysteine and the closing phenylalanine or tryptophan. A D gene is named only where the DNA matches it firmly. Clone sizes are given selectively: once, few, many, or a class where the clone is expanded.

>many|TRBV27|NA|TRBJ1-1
CASSLRPGAYTEAFF
TGTGCCAGCAGTTTAAGGCCGGGGGCGTACACTGAAGCTTTCTTT
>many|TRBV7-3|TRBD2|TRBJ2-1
CASSLTPSGPYNEQFF
TGTGCCAGCAGCTTAACCCCTAGCGGACCATACAATGAGCAGTTCTTC
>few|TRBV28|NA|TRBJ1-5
CASALWGGVQPQHF
TGTGCCAGCGCCCTTTGGGGGGGGGTTCAGCCCCAGCATTTT
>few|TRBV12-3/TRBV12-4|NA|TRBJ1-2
CASSLARQAWGYGYTF
TGTGCCAGCAGTTTAGCGCGGCAGGCCTGGGGATATGGCTACACCTTC
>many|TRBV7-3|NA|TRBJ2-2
CASSSDPNTGELFF
TGTGCCAGCAGCTCGGATCCTAACACCGGGGAGCTGTTTTTT
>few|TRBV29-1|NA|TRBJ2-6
CSVSGPTADGANVLTF
TGCAGCGTTTCAGGACCGACTGCAGATGGGGCCAACGTCCTGACTTTC
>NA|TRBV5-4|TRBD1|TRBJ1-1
CASSAYRGEGEAFF
TGTGCCAGCAGCGCCTACAGGGGAGAAGGTGAAGCTTTCTTT
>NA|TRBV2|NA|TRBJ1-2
CASSVVGGSYGYTF
TGTGCCAGCAGTGTAGTAGGGGGGAGTTATGGCTACACCTTC
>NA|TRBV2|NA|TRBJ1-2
CASSAAGAHGYTF
TGTGCCAGCAGTGCGGCAGGGGCCCATGGCTACACCTTC
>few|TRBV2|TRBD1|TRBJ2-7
CASSAGTGVAEQYF
TGTGCCAGCAGCGCCGGGACAGGGGTCGCCGAGCAGTACTTC
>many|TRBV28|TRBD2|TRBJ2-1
CASSPTIAGGPTDEQFF
TGTGCCAGCAGTCCGACGATAGCGGGGGGACCCACGGATGAGCAGTTCTTC
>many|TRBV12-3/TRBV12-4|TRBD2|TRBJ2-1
CASSPRTSGKHEQFF
TGTGCCAGCAGCCCAAGGACTAGCGGGAAGCATGAGCAGTTCTTC
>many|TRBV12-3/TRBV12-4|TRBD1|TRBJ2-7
CASRAGTGSYEQYF
TGTGCCAGCAGGGCCGGGACAGGGTCCTACGAGCAGTACTTC
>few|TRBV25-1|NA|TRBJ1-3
CASSEYEGNGNTIYF
TGTGCCAGCAGTGAATACGAGGGGAATGGAAACACCATATATTTT
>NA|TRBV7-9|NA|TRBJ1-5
CASSLADSSYQPQHF
TGTGCCAGCAGCTTAGCGGACAGCAGCTATCAGCCCCAGCATTTT
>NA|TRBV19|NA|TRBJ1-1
CASSHQQGMNTEAFF
TGTGCCAGTAGTCACCAACAGGGTATGAACACTGAAGCTTTCTTT
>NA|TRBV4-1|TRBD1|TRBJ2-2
CASSQYTGANTGELFF
TGCGCCAGCAGCCAATACACAGGGGCGAACACCGGGGAGCTGTTTTTT
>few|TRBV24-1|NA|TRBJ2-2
CATSDPVAEGAGELFF
TGTGCCACCAGTGACCCAGTCGCGGAGGGAGCCGGGGAGCTGTTTTTT
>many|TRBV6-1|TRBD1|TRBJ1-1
CASRSGQESPKAFF
TGTGCCAGCAGATCGGGACAGGAGAGCCCCAAAGCTTTCTTT
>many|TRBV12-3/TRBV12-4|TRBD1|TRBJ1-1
CASNDRGGTEAFF
TGTGCCAGCAATGACAGGGGAGGAACTGAAGCTTTCTTT
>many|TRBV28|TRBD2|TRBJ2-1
CASSRLAGGPSNEQFF
TGTGCCAGCAGCCGGTTAGCGGGAGGGCCTTCCAATGAGCAGTTCTTC
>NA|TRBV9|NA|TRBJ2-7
CASSAGPYEQYF
TGTGCCAGCAGCGCGGGACCGTACGAGCAGTACTTC
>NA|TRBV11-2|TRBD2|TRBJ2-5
CASSFVTGLVGETQYF
TGTGCCAGCAGCTTCGTTACGGGACTAGTGGGAGAGACCCAGTACTTC
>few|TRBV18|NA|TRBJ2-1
CASSSRGTYNEQFF
TGTGCCAGCTCATCCCGGGGGACCTACAATGAGCAGTTCTTC
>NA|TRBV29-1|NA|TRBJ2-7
CSVGGGDSEQYF
TGCAGCGTCGGGGGAGGGGACAGCGAGCAGTACTTC
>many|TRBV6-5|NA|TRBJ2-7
CASSYLPPGRVIEQYF
TGTGCCAGCAGTTACTTGCCCCCCGGACGGGTAATAGAGCAGTACTTC
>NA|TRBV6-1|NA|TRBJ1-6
CASRTRDIGSPLHF
TGTGCCAGCAGAACGAGGGATATTGGGTCACCCCTCCACTTT
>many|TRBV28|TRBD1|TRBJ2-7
CASGTGGYEQYF
TGTGCCAGCGGAACAGGGGGCTACGAGCAGTACTTC
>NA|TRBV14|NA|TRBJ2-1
CASSQDWWVEQFF
TGTGCCAGCAGCCAAGATTGGTGGGTTGAGCAGTTCTTC
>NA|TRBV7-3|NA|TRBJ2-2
CASSLKSWGELFF
TGTGCCAGCAGCTTAAAGTCTTGGGGGGAGCTGTTTTTT
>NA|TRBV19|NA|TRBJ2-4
CASSPYFRERNIQYF
TGTGCCAGTAGTCCCTACTTTAGGGAACGCAACATTCAGTACTTC
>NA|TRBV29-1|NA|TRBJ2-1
CSVAGRVSYNEQFF
TGCAGCGTTGCAGGCAGGGTCTCCTACAATGAGCAGTTCTTC
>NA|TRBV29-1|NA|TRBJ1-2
CSVEQGGGYGYTF
TGCAGCGTTGAACAGGGCGGGGGCTATGGCTACACCTTC
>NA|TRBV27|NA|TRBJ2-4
CASSSGTGIAKNIQYF
TGTGCCAGCAGTTCAGGGACCGGGATAGCCAAAAACATTCAGTACTTC
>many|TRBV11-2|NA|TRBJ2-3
CASSPRVAGHSSTDTQYF
TGTGCCAGCAGCCCCAGGGTTGCAGGGCACTCTAGCACAGATACGCAGTATTTT
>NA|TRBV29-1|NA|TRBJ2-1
CSVEDPTGFNEQFF
TGCAGCGTTGAAGATCCTACCGGGTTCAATGAGCAGTTCTTC
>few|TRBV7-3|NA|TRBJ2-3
CASSLMPAGLGPDTQYF
TGTGCCAGCAGCTTAATGCCCGCGGGCCTGGGGCCAGATACGCAGTATTTT
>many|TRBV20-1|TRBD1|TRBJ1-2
CSASTGGGGYTF
TGCAGTGCTAGTACAGGGGGCGGGGGCTACACCTTC
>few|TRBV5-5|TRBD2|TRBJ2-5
CASSVGTSGRPYF
TGTGCCAGCAGTGTCGGGACTAGCGGGAGACCCTACTTC
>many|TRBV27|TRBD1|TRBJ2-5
CASSSRQGWGETQYF
TGTGCCAGCAGTTCGCGACAGGGCTGGGGGGAGACCCAGTACTTC
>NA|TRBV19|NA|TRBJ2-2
CATILPGHETGELFF
TGTGCCACCATCTTACCAGGACATGAAACCGGGGAGCTGTTTTTT
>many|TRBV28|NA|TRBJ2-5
CASRERETQYF
TGTGCCAGCAGGGAAAGGGAGACCCAGTACTTC
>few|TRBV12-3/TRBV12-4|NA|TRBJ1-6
CASRQAYNSPLHF
TGTGCCAGCAGACAGGCTTATAATTCACCCCTCCACTTT
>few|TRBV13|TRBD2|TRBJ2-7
CASSRTGWGGRPYEQYF
TGTGCCAGCAGCAGGACGGGTTGGGGGGGTCGCCCATACGAGCAGTACTTC
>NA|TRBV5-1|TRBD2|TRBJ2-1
CASSPTGLPFHEQFF
TGCGCCAGCAGCCCAACGGGACTACCCTTCCATGAGCAGTTCTTC
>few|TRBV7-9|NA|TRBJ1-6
CASSPQTAYNSPLHF
TGTGCCAGCAGCCCACAGACCGCTTATAATTCACCCCTCCACTTT
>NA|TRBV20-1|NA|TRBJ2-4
CSARGGRSKNIQYF
TGCAGTGCTAGGGGGGGCAGGTCTAAAAACATTCAGTACTTC
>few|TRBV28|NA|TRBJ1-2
CASTLPGPARGYTF
TGTGCCAGCACCCTACCGGGGCCGGCTCGGGGCTACACCTTC
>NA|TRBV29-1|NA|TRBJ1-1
CSVATPTGVRTEAFF
TGCAGCGTCGCCACGCCGACGGGGGTCAGAACTGAAGCTTTCTTT
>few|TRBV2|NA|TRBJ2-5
CASSEMGVVETQYF
TGTGCCAGCAGTGAAATGGGGGTGGTGGAGACCCAGTACTTC
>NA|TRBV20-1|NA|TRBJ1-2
CSASRQDLAYGYTF
TGCAGTGCTAGTCGGCAAGACCTGGCCTATGGCTACACCTTC
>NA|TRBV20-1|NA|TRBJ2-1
CSAGGGHYVSGEQFF
TGCAGTGCGGGAGGGGGACATTACGTGTCGGGTGAGCAGTTCTTC
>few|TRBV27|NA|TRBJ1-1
CASSAHTQQAFF
TGTGCCAGCAGTGCGCACACCCAGCAGGCTTTCTTT
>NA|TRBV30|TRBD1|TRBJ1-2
CAWSSGGGYTF
TGTGCCTGGAGTTCAGGGGGAGGCTACACCTTC
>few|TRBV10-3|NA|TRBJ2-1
CAISYSGDYNEQFF
TGTGCCATCAGTTATAGCGGAGACTACAATGAGCAGTTCTTC
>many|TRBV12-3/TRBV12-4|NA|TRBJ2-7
CASSFENEQYF
TGTGCCAGCAGTTTTGAGAACGAGCAGTACTTC
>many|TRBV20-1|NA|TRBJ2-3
CSADLTDTQYF
TGCAGTGCTGATCTCACAGATACGCAGTATTTT
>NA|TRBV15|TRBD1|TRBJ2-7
CATSRGQGRSSYEQYF
TGTGCCACCAGCAGAGGACAGGGCAGAAGCTCCTACGAGCAGTACTTC
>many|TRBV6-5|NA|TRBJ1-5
CASSYGGGQPQHF
TGTGCCAGCAGTTACGGGGGGGGACAGCCCCAGCATTTT